Listed below are T cell receptor beta chains from one sample, sequenced in a study of blood T cell repertoires in COVID-19. Using immunoSEQ multiplex PCR, the repertoire was profiled, and TCRdb retains in-frame clones only, with some absent. The sample contains around 300,000 clones, 80% to 90% of which appear only once. The sequencing sample was made of peripheral blood. These receptors were collected from a woman between 70 and 85 years old with acute or convalescent COVID-19. CDR3s leave out the opening cysteine and the closing phenylalanine or tryptophan.

CDR3	J	V
ASSPSRGSYEQY	TRBJ2-7	TRBV6-5
ASSLRDRVRTEAF	TRBJ1-1	TRBV3-1/TRBV3-2
ASSLEGGPAF	TRBJ1-1	TRBV7-9
ASSSTSGAGTQY	TRBJ2-5	TRBV5-1
ASSSGSSQRLNTIY	TRBJ1-3	TRBV28
ASSLGRTGRTEAF	TRBJ1-1	TRBV7-9
ATSFRVSGANVLT	TRBJ2-6	TRBV24-1
ASSQDPGQHYGYT	TRBJ1-2	TRBV4-2
ASKVEGTDTQY	TRBJ2-3	TRBV13
ASGLALAGGHNEQF	TRBJ2-1	TRBV12-5
ASSFGQRNSPLH	TRBJ1-6	TRBV5-1
ASLQRGASNEQF	TRBJ2-1	TRBV6-5
ASSLSTGDNEKLF	TRBJ1-4	TRBV5-1
ASRVSGALGYEQY	TRBJ2-7	TRBV27
ASSVSGGPDTQY	TRBJ2-3	TRBV2
ASSRAVQETQY	TRBJ2-5	TRBV4-1
ASSSPTGLGNEQY	TRBJ2-7	TRBV6-4
ASSQNGGGFTDTQY	TRBJ2-3	TRBV3-1/TRBV3-2
ASIPGSGSYGYT	TRBJ1-2	TRBV19
ASSRPGTEAF	TRBJ1-1	TRBV6-5
ASSLRQGMNTEAF	TRBJ1-1	TRBV5-8
ASSSVTGDTEAF	TRBJ1-1	TRBV7-9
ASSDSEGETQY	TRBJ2-5	TRBV2
ASSLVGTGARYT	TRBJ1-2	TRBV5-5
ASTNAGLNTEAF	TRBJ1-1	TRBV18
AWRRGAPTTGELF	TRBJ2-2	TRBV30
ASSHRTDRRHRGGTEAF	TRBJ1-1	TRBV14
ASSPVQDINYGYT	TRBJ1-2	TRBV18
ASSTPDRASYEQY	TRBJ2-7	TRBV5-4
ASSKGQGLEQY	TRBJ2-7	TRBV5-4
ASSESRRTSSGNTIY	TRBJ1-3	TRBV10-2
ASSDRLGLNSGANVLT	TRBJ2-6	TRBV2
ASSYQEGGGSPLH	TRBJ1-6	TRBV6-5
ASSQAVGTGMY	TRBJ2-4	TRBV14
AGSGEITGELF	TRBJ2-2	TRBV7-8
AHDRPGTEAF	TRBJ1-1	TRBV30
ASRGGGGPSTDTQY	TRBJ2-3	TRBV5-4
ASSLALSGGAQF	TRBJ2-1	TRBV7-8
ASSYERQANTIY	TRBJ1-3	TRBV6-1
ASSQGTDSYGYT	TRBJ1-2	TRBV18
ASSPRWGANYGYT	TRBJ1-2	TRBV5-1
ASSPGQARSGNTIY	TRBJ1-3	TRBV18
ASSRDRVIGELF	TRBJ2-2	TRBV18
ASSLLAGAPSLEQY	TRBJ2-7	TRBV5-1
ASSLGSSGGSYNEQF	TRBJ2-1	TRBV5-1
GQGRDIGFYGYT	TRBJ1-2	TRBV30
ATKGDTGELF	TRBJ2-2	TRBV12-3/TRBV12-4
ASSFGGAMNTEAF	TRBJ1-1	TRBV28
ASSEAQTRTGELF	TRBJ2-2	TRBV2
ATRQGQNNEQF	TRBJ2-1	TRBV2
ASRPGTGVHYGYT	TRBJ1-2	TRBV6-5
ASSKGSASSYEQY	TRBJ2-7	TRBV27
ASTSRRVITDTQY	TRBJ2-3	TRBV2
ASRRDRVFGYT	TRBJ1-2	TRBV6-5